What follows are 4 T cell receptor beta chains derived from one specimen sequenced in a study of OX40 agonist ivuxolimab in advanced cancers. Assay used: immunoSEQ multiplex PCR; TCRdb lists only in-frame clones, some missing. The sample gives around 63,000 clones, more than 70% of which show up once; roughly 1% is in the top ten. Source: CD4+ or CD8+ T cells sorted from blood, taken in a trial of the OX40 agonist ivuxolimab. These receptors were obtained from an adult with an advanced solid tumor such as melanoma, head and neck, liver or kidney cancer.

As to this clone: The junction departs from the called germline gene at one end, perhaps through a read error. This chain joins TRBV30 and TRBJ2-5; 7 positions agree with TRBD2. The CDR3 consists of 16 residues. The germline V gene encodes CDR1 GTSNPN and CDR2 SVGIG (reference sequence). The CDR3 is CARSRGLGLGRETQYF. As DNA, the CDR3 is TGTGCCAGGAGTCGAGGCCTAGGACTAGGTCGGGAGACCCAGTACTTC.

The V and J genes are TRBV14 and TRBJ1-1; 7 nucleotides line up with TRBD1. This CDR3 is built from 15 residues. Germline V gene lookup returns CDR1 SGHDN and CDR2 FVKESK. Trimming took 4 bases from V and 0 from J; bases not matched to a gene: 5. CDR3 nucleotides: TGTGCCAGCAGCCCTTGGACAGGAATGAACACTGAAGCTTTCTTT. Residues: CASSPWTGMNTEAFF.

The V and J genes are TRBV5-1 and TRBJ2-1; TRBD1 aligns across 7 bases. Trimming removed 0 bases from V and 4 bases from J; junction bases left unmatched: 4. This CDR3 is 15 amino acids long. Germline V gene sequence: CDR1 SGHRS, CDR2 YFSETQ. The chain's CDR3 is CASSLGTGEYNEQFF. Written as DNA, the CDR3 is TGCGCCAGCAGCTTGGGAACAGGGGAATACAATGAGCAGTTCTTC.

This clone is a singleton in its sample. V usage is TRBV12-5 and J usage is TRBJ1-5; D is unresolved. Deletions cut 4 bases from V and 3 bases from J, with 7 bases between. CDR3 length: 13 amino acids. Looked up from germline, CDR1 is LGHNT and CDR2 is FRNRAP. CDR3 region: CASGSRPNQPQHF. CDR3 coding DNA: TGTGCTAGTGGTTCCAGGCCCAATCAGCCCCAGCATTTT.